The source of this T cell receptor beta chain is a study of CD8+ T cells in alopecia areata. Reverse transcription of extracted RNA yielded cDNA, which provided the sequencing template. Sequencing was performed with immunoSEQ multiplex PCR; in TCRdb, only in-frame clones are kept and a portion is missing. The sample has approximately 29,000 clones, about 80% seen once. This clone appeared a few times. The CDR3 loop spans 13 amino acids. Per the germline V gene, CDR1 is SQVTM and CDR2 is ANQGSEA. Germline trimming cut 5 bases from V and 6 bases from J; bases unmatched to any gene: 6. Material: NKG2D-low CD8+ T cells sorted from blood. The sequence was obtained from a human donor with alopecia areata. V is TRBV29-1 and J is TRBJ1-1, with 10 positions matching TRBD1. This chain's CDR3 is CSVWTGGSAEAFF. The CDR3 DNA reads as TGCAGCGTTTGGACAGGGGGGTCGGCTGAAGCTTTCTTT.